Detailed here is one TCR beta chain. Its antigen target is currently unknown. Per-nucleotide qualities are absent, and no much larger clonotype sits a single base away. This sample is part of a study of OX40 agonist ivuxolimab in advanced cancers. Regarding the research as a whole: The costimulatory receptor OX40 (CD134) was targeted by ivuxolimab, a fully human IgG2 agonistic monoclonal antibody. Intravenous ivuxolimab was administered to patients every 2 weeks at six dose levels: 0.01, 0.1, 0.3, 1.5, 3 and 10 mg/kg. Of the approximately 54 dose-escalation patients, hepatocellular carcinoma was present in around 20, melanoma in about 15, renal cell carcinoma in 9 and head and neck cancer in 9. In the dose-escalation cohort, over 65% of patients were male, and the mean age was around 60 years, with a range of 23 to 79. Prior anti-PD-1, anti-PD-L1 or anti-CTLA-4 therapy was permitted, and checkpoint inhibitors had been received by approximately 39% of dose-escalation patients. Partial responses occurred in three dose-escalation patients: two with cutaneous melanoma and one with hepatocellular carcinoma. Peripheral TCRbeta sequencing aimed to test whether ivuxolimab altered TCR sequence diversity and caused clonal T-cell expansion. The paper reports the monotherapy dose-escalation portion (N of about 47 patients) of the phase I ivuxolimab trial. The research as a whole found: In the 0.1-3.0 mg/kg groups, partial responders were among the patients with the lowest normalized peripheral clonal expansion, particularly in CD8+ T cells. Low levels of normalized T-cell clonal expansion were also shown by some nonresponding patients. The antigen specificity of the peripheral T cells that underwent clonal expansion was not determined. At doses of 0.1 to 3.0 mg/kg, clonal expansion of both CD4+ and CD8+ blood T cells was observed from baseline to week 6. After ivuxolimab, more expanded clones were found on average in CD8+ T cells than in CD4+ T cells.

Patients with a history of autoimmune disease or receiving systemic immunosuppression were excluded from the trial. In every dose cohort, peripheral blood was drawn for TCR sequencing at baseline, cycle 4 day 1, and cycle 7 day 1. The samples were taken from a phase I, first-in-human, multicenter, open-label dose-escalation trial of ivuxolimab. Adults with locally advanced or metastatic melanoma, renal cell carcinoma, hepatocellular carcinoma or head and neck squamous cell carcinoma were enrolled in the trial. Before TCR sequencing, CD4+ and CD8+ T cells were separately sorted from peripheral blood. To sequence the TCRbeta CDR3 region, genomic DNA was isolated from the sorted cells. The immunoSEQ Assay was used to sequence the TCRbeta CDR3 regions. As stored in TCRdb, this immuneACCESS dataset retains in-frame rearrangements with V and J assigned. A fraction of the clones does not appear; measured against another copy, unresolved V genes explain less than half of the discrepancy, and the remainder lacks a known reason. The sample includes some 60,000 clones, with 87% observed a single time. Together, the top ten hold roughly 16% of the sample.

This specimen consisted of CD4+ or CD8+ T cells sorted from blood, obtained in a trial of the OX40 agonist ivuxolimab. The source is an adult with an advanced solid tumor such as melanoma, head and neck, liver or kidney cancer.

CDR3 reads: CASSLGGAGYYGYTF. The nucleotide sequence reads TGTGCCAGCAGTTTAGGTGGGGCAGGCTACTATGGCTACACCTTC. The chain employs TRBV28 and TRBJ1-2; the D gene is perhaps TRBD1, on 5 matching bases. From the cysteine through the phenylalanine, the CDR3 covers 15 amino acids. Here the CDR3 DNA is all that survives: 45 bases in frame from base 1. CDR1 and CDR2 are drawn from the germline V gene: MDHEN, SYDVKM. V is reduced by 2 bases and J by 3 bases, leaving a spacing of 13 bases between them.